These T cell receptor beta chains were read from a single sample in a study of blood T cell repertoires in COVID-19. Produced via immunoSEQ multiplex PCR; TCRdb's table is partial and in-frame only. The sample holds 200,000 to 250,000 clones; around 90% are singletons and the top ten take over 6%. The sample taken for sequencing was peripheral blood. All receptors derive from a woman in her 70s with active or convalescent COVID-19. The CDR3 runs from the conserved cysteine through the conserved F or W. The order of the fields is D gene, J gene, V gene, CDR3 protein. D genes are given only for firm matches.

d_gene: NA
j_gene: TRBJ2-1
v_gene: TRBV7-8
CDR3aa: CASSFSGWRGGYNEQFF

d_gene: NA
j_gene: TRBJ1-5
v_gene: TRBV27
CDR3aa: CASSWVGGQPQHF

d_gene: NA
j_gene: TRBJ1-2
v_gene: TRBV7-6
CDR3aa: CASSLEARVHF

d_gene: NA
j_gene: TRBJ2-7
v_gene: TRBV27
CDR3aa: CASSPGEEGKEWQYF

d_gene: NA
j_gene: TRBJ1-4
v_gene: TRBV29-1
CDR3aa: CSVGREKLFF

d_gene: NA
j_gene: TRBJ1-1
v_gene: TRBV6-2/TRBV6-3
CDR3aa: CATSQGFTEAFF

d_gene: NA
j_gene: TRBJ1-5
v_gene: TRBV6-5
CDR3aa: CASSSIQGQPQHF

d_gene: NA
j_gene: TRBJ2-1
v_gene: TRBV7-9
CDR3aa: CASSLAWSFHEQFF

d_gene: NA
j_gene: TRBJ2-3
v_gene: TRBV7-8
CDR3aa: CASSPHTDTQYF

d_gene: NA
j_gene: TRBJ2-7
v_gene: TRBV5-1
CDR3aa: CASSLVGSYEQYF

d_gene: NA
j_gene: TRBJ1-6
v_gene: TRBV10-3
CDR3aa: CAISPWTSDTSPLHF

d_gene: NA
j_gene: TRBJ2-5
v_gene: TRBV9
CDR3aa: CASSPPETQYF

d_gene: NA
j_gene: TRBJ2-5
v_gene: TRBV6-6
CDR3aa: CASSPGAGQAGTQYF

d_gene: NA
j_gene: TRBJ2-1
v_gene: TRBV7-9
CDR3aa: CASSLNHVGEQFF

d_gene: TRBD1
j_gene: TRBJ1-4
v_gene: TRBV5-1
CDR3aa: CASSPDRVNEKLFF

d_gene: NA
j_gene: TRBJ1-1
v_gene: TRBV27
CDR3aa: CASSFKGVGNTEAFF

d_gene: NA
j_gene: TRBJ1-2
v_gene: TRBV6-4
CDR3aa: CASSPGGERDGYTF

d_gene: NA
j_gene: TRBJ1-4
v_gene: TRBV19
CDR3aa: CASQGGDNEKLFF

d_gene: NA
j_gene: TRBJ2-7
v_gene: TRBV7-2
CDR3aa: CASSFAGLYEQYF

d_gene: NA
j_gene: TRBJ1-5
v_gene: TRBV6-2/TRBV6-3
CDR3aa: CASSQPEKGGSDQPQHF

d_gene: NA
j_gene: TRBJ1-3
v_gene: TRBV7-2
CDR3aa: CASSRDTSGNTIYF

d_gene: NA
j_gene: TRBJ2-3
v_gene: TRBV7-2
CDR3aa: CASSFRGASDTDTQYF

d_gene: TRBD1
j_gene: TRBJ1-5
v_gene: TRBV7-2
CDR3aa: CASSFRDREDQPQHF

d_gene: NA
j_gene: TRBJ2-5
v_gene: TRBV11-1
CDR3aa: CASSRVVGAGGETQYF

d_gene: NA
j_gene: TRBJ2-1
v_gene: TRBV3-1/TRBV3-2
CDR3aa: CASTLNGGEQFF

d_gene: NA
j_gene: TRBJ2-3
v_gene: TRBV10-2
CDR3aa: CASSESTSPGTDTQYF

d_gene: NA
j_gene: TRBJ1-3
v_gene: TRBV5-1
CDR3aa: CASSLSGSSGNTIYF

d_gene: TRBD2
j_gene: TRBJ2-7
v_gene: TRBV10-1
CDR3aa: CASSEGGSSKEQYF

d_gene: NA
j_gene: TRBJ1-2
v_gene: TRBV10-3
CDR3aa: CATQGLDFGYTF

d_gene: NA
j_gene: TRBJ1-2
v_gene: TRBV12-3/TRBV12-4
CDR3aa: CASSLAAFGGYTF

d_gene: TRBD2
j_gene: TRBJ2-2
v_gene: TRBV2
CDR3aa: CASRELAVGTGELFF

d_gene: TRBD1
j_gene: TRBJ2-1
v_gene: TRBV7-6
CDR3aa: CASSKTGGVINEQFF

d_gene: NA
j_gene: TRBJ2-7
v_gene: TRBV11-3
CDR3aa: CASSLRGGGPTYEQYF

d_gene: NA
j_gene: TRBJ1-1
v_gene: TRBV11-3
CDR3aa: CASSFGQNTEAFF

d_gene: NA
j_gene: TRBJ1-2
v_gene: TRBV5-6
CDR3aa: CASSLVREDYGYTF

d_gene: TRBD2
j_gene: TRBJ2-1
v_gene: TRBV5-8
CDR3aa: CASSFRAGGYNEQFF